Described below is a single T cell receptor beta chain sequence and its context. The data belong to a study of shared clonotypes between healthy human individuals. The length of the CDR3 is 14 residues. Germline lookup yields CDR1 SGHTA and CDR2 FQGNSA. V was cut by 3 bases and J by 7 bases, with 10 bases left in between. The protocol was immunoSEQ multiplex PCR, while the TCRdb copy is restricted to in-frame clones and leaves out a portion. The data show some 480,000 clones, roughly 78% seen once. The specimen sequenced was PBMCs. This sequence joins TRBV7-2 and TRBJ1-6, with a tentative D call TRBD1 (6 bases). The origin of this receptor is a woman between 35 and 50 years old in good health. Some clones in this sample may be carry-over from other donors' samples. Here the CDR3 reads CASSLRQGNSPLHF. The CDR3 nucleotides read TGTGCCAGCAGCTTGAGGCAGGGGAATTCACCCCTCCACTTT.